Listed below are T cell receptor beta chains from one sample, sequenced in a study of shared clonotypes between healthy human individuals. Profiling relied on immunoSEQ multiplex PCR, and the TCRdb table lists in-frame clones only, not all of them. Of a few hundred thousand clones listed, 97% are singletons. The sequencing input was naive CD4+ T cells sorted from blood. The receptors come from a woman in her 30s in good health. CDR3s include the opening cysteine and the closing phenylalanine or tryptophan. Fields, in order: V gene, D gene, J gene, clone size, CDR3 length, CDR3 DNA, CDR3 protein. D genes are given only for firm matches. A row's size may be missing; if present it is once, few, many or a size class.

V: TRBV6-1; D: NA; J: TRBJ2-7; size: NA; length: 13; DNA: TGTGCCAGCAGTCCCCAGATCCTCTCTGAGCAGTACTTC; CDR3: CASSPQILSEQYF
V: TRBV5-1; D: NA; J: TRBJ2-1; size: once; length: 15; DNA: TGCGCCAGCAGCTTGGGGGCTTCTTCCTACAATGAGCAGTTCTTC; CDR3: CASSLGASSYNEQFF
V: TRBV5-1; D: NA; J: TRBJ1-2; size: NA; length: 15; DNA: TGCGCCAGCAGCCCTGCCCTCGGACAGAGCTATGGCTACACCTTC; CDR3: CASSPALGQSYGYTF
V: TRBV28; D: NA; J: TRBJ1-6; size: NA; length: 14; DNA: TGTGCCAGCAGTTTCCCAGGGCCGGCTTCACCCCTCCACTTT; CDR3: CASSFPGPASPLHF
V: TRBV11-2; D: NA; J: TRBJ2-7; size: NA; length: 11; DNA: TGTGCCAGCAGCTTAGTTTTCGAGCAGTACTTC; CDR3: CASSLVFEQYF
V: TRBV10-3; D: TRBD1; J: TRBJ2-7; size: NA; length: 15; DNA: TGTGCCATCAGTGAGCCTCGGACAGGCTCCTACGAGCAGTACTTC; CDR3: CAISEPRTGSYEQYF
V: TRBV11-2; D: TRBD2; J: TRBJ2-1; size: NA; length: 15; DNA: TGTGCCAGCAGCCTCACTAGCGGGAAGGGGAATGAGCAGTTCTTC; CDR3: CASSLTSGKGNEQFF
V: TRBV19; D: NA; J: TRBJ2-2; size: NA; length: 14; DNA: TGTGCCAGTAGTATAGACCTTGTATCCGGGGAGCTGTTTTTT; CDR3: CASSIDLVSGELFF
V: TRBV19; D: TRBD1; J: TRBJ2-7; size: once; length: 15; DNA: TGTGCCAGTAGTAAACCGGGACAGGGAGCCTACGAGCAGTACTTC; CDR3: CASSKPGQGAYEQYF
V: TRBV5-1; D: TRBD2; J: TRBJ2-5; size: NA; length: 15; DNA: TGCGCCAGCGGCGGGACTAGCGGGAGTGGAGAGACCCAGTACTTC; CDR3: CASGGTSGSGETQYF
V: TRBV4-2; D: NA; J: TRBJ2-7; size: NA; length: 16; DNA: TGTGCCAGCAGCCAAGATTTGACAGCGGTAGCCTACGAGCAGTACTTC; CDR3: CASSQDLTAVAYEQYF
V: TRBV7-3; D: TRBD2; J: TRBJ2-7; size: once; length: 15; DNA: TGTGCCAGCAGCTTAAGAGGCGGGAGGGAATACGAGCAGTACTTC; CDR3: CASSLRGGREYEQYF
V: TRBV2; D: NA; J: TRBJ1-2; size: NA; length: 12; DNA: TGTGCCAGCAGTTATTCAACGGGTGGCTACACCTTC; CDR3: CASSYSTGGYTF
V: TRBV4-1; D: TRBD2; J: TRBJ2-5; size: NA; length: 14; DNA: TGCGCCAGCAGCGCCCGGACTAGCGAAGAGACCCAGTACTTC; CDR3: CASSARTSEETQYF
V: TRBV10-1; D: TRBD1; J: TRBJ2-7; size: NA; length: 12; DNA: TGCGCCCGGGCGACAGGGGACTACGAGCAGTACTTC; CDR3: CARATGDYEQYF
V: TRBV6-5; D: NA; J: TRBJ2-5; size: NA; length: 12; DNA: TGTGCCAGCAGTTACACGCGGGGAGCCCAGTACTTC; CDR3: CASSYTRGAQYF
V: TRBV27; D: NA; J: TRBJ2-5; size: NA; length: 11; DNA: TGTGCCAGCAGTTTCAAGCTCACCCAGTACTTC; CDR3: CASSFKLTQYF
V: TRBV5-1; D: NA; J: TRBJ1-5; size: NA; length: 14; DNA: TGCGCCAGCAGCAGCAGTGGCAACAATCAGCCCCAGCATTTT; CDR3: CASSSSGNNQPQHF
V: TRBV2; D: TRBD2; J: TRBJ2-1; size: NA; length: 17; DNA: TGTGCCAGCGTTGATGGTGGGACTAGCGGGATTTTCAGAAGGCAGTTCTTC; CDR3: CASVDGGTSGIFRRQFF
V: TRBV10-3; D: NA; J: TRBJ1-2; size: NA; length: 17; DNA: TGTGCCATCAGTGATATCCGGACACACCGTAGGACCTATGGCTACACCTTC; CDR3: CAISDIRTHRRTYGYTF
V: TRBV11-2; D: NA; J: TRBJ2-1; size: NA; length: 16; DNA: TGTGCCAGCAGCTTACTCAGGCGCAACTCCTACAATGAGCAGTTCTTC; CDR3: CASSLLRRNSYNEQFF
V: TRBV19; D: NA; J: TRBJ2-6; size: NA; length: 16; DNA: TGTGCCAGTAGTATAGGCCATCTCTCTGGGGCCAACGTCCTGACTTTC; CDR3: CASSIGHLSGANVLTF
V: TRBV14; D: TRBD1; J: TRBJ2-1; size: NA; length: 15; DNA: TGTGCCAGCAGCCAAGTCCGGGACAGGGTCCATGAGCAGTTCTTC; CDR3: CASSQVRDRVHEQFF
V: TRBV5-5; D: TRBD2; J: TRBJ2-1; size: NA; length: 14; DNA: TGTGCCAGCAGCACTAAGCGGGAGAGGGATGAGCAGTTCTTC; CDR3: CASSTKRERDEQFF
V: TRBV29-1; D: TRBD2; J: TRBJ2-1; size: NA; length: 19; DNA: TGCAGCGCGCGGGACACCGGGACTAGCGGGGGATATACCTACAATGAGCAGTTCTTC; CDR3: CSARDTGTSGGYTYNEQFF
V: TRBV27; D: NA; J: TRBJ2-5; size: once; length: 13; DNA: TGTGCCAGCAGTCCCCGATTGGAGGGGACCCAGTACTTC; CDR3: CASSPRLEGTQYF
V: TRBV5-1; D: TRBD2; J: TRBJ2-7; size: NA; length: 15; DNA: TGCGCCAGCAGCTTCTCCCTAGCGGGAGGGTTGGAGCAGTACTTC; CDR3: CASSFSLAGGLEQYF
V: TRBV4-1; D: NA; J: TRBJ2-5; size: NA; length: 14; DNA: TGCGCCAGCAGCCAATCCCTGAACCAAGAGACCCAGTACTTC; CDR3: CASSQSLNQETQYF
V: TRBV5-1; D: NA; J: TRBJ2-1; size: NA; length: 15; DNA: TGCGCCAGCAGCTATGACGGGACACCTAACAATGAGCAGTTCTTC; CDR3: CASSYDGTPNNEQFF
V: TRBV4-1; D: TRBD1; J: TRBJ1-2; size: NA; length: 16; DNA: TGCGCCAGCAGCCAAGGGCGGGACAGGGGGGGCTATGGCTACACCTTC; CDR3: CASSQGRDRGGYGYTF
V: TRBV7-2; D: TRBD2; J: TRBJ2-3; size: NA; length: 16; DNA: TGTGCCAGCAGCTCGGGACTAGCGGGAGGTGTGAATACGCAGTATTTT; CDR3: CASSSGLAGGVNTQYF
V: TRBV10-1; D: NA; J: TRBJ2-5; size: NA; length: 14; DNA: TGCGCCAGCAGTTCCGCAGGGCCGCAAGAGACCCAGTACTTC; CDR3: CASSSAGPQETQYF
V: TRBV11-2; D: NA; J: TRBJ2-7; size: NA; length: 14; DNA: TGTGCCAGCAGCTTTGAAGGGTTCCGGGACGAGCAGTACTTC; CDR3: CASSFEGFRDEQYF
V: TRBV11-2; D: NA; J: TRBJ2-7; size: once; length: 15; DNA: TGTGCCAGCAGCTTAGACGCGGGCAGCTCCTACGAGCAGTACTTC; CDR3: CASSLDAGSSYEQYF
V: TRBV4-1; D: TRBD2; J: TRBJ2-1; size: NA; length: 14; DNA: TGCGCCAGCAGCGAACCCCTAGCGGCCAATGAGCAGTTCTTC; CDR3: CASSEPLAANEQFF
V: TRBV28; D: NA; J: TRBJ1-5; size: NA; length: 16; DNA: TGTGCCAGCAGCCTGGTGGGACAACGGTTGAATCAGCCCCAGCATTTT; CDR3: CASSLVGQRLNQPQHF